The sequence of this TCR beta chain was determined in a study of patients and donors after allogeneic stem cell transplantation. TCRdb reprocessed the RT-PCR reads via MiXCR and lists one record per CDR3 protein. The data contain about 110,000 distinct CDR3 sequences, around 35% of them singletons. The receptor was isolated from a human donor who was either an allogeneic HSCT recipient or a stem cell or donor lymphocyte infusion donor (not recorded which). It is not recorded whose cells these are; they may come from a transplant donor. Sequencing was carried out using blood, either unsorted or a sorted T cell fraction (not recorded which).

The CDR3 loop is CASSLGQRGVGNQPQHF. CDR3 DNA: TGTGCCAGCAGTTTGGGCCAAAGAGGGGTGGGCAATCAGCCCCAGCATTTT. The chain combines TRBV12-3 or TRBV12-4 with TRBJ1-5; D may be TRBD1 (5 bases). The CDR3 sequence is 17 residues long. Trimming stripped 3 bases from V and 2 bases from J, with 17 bases between.